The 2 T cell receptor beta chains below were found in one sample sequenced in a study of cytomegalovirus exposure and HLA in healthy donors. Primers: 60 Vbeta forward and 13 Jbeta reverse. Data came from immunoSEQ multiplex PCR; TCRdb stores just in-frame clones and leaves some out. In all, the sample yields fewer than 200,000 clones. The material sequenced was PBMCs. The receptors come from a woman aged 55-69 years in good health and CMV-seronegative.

CDR3 loop: CASSLTGYEQYF. The CDR3 nucleotides are TGCGCCAGCAGCTTGACTGGCTACGAGCAGTACTTC. The chain couples TRBV5-1 to TRBJ2-7, with D unresolved. V lost 1 base and J 3 bases, leaving 5 bases between the germline ends. This CDR3 spans 12 amino acids. Germline values: CDR1 SGHRS, CDR2 YFSETQ.

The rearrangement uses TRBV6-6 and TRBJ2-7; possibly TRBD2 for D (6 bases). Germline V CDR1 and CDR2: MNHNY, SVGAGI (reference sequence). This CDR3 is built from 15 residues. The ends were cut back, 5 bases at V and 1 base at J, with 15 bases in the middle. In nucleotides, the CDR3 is TGTGCCAGCAGTACCACGTGGGGGGAATCCTACGAGCAGTACTTC. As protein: CASSTTWGESYEQYF.